This T cell receptor (beta chain) was recorded in a study of T cells in Graves' hyperthyroidism and ophthalmopathy. General study points: Ophthalmopathy onset followed model prediction by a median approximately 5.9 months. In blood, most of the thyroid clonotypes expanded above 0.001 were also present.

Turning to this clonotype: Antigen specificity is unknown. Since a much larger clone is just one base distant, this may be a read error.

Together with thyroid ultrasound, orbital computed tomography, serum thyroxine and TRAb, clinical symptoms were used for diagnoses. PBMCs were sourced from approximately 9 ml fresh peripheral blood. The investigators amplified TCR beta CDR3 regions from RNA transcripts. The primer set for the first-round RT-PCR of the TCR CDR3 was HTBI. TCRdb ran MiXCR on the multiplex PCR reads and lists one entry per CDR3 protein. In the table there are hundreds of thousands of distinct CDR3 sequences, less than 30% of which are singletons. Sample: blood. This receptor was identified in a man aged 35 to 55 with Graves' hyperthyroidism that later progressed to Graves' ophthalmopathy.

CDR3 DNA sequence: TGTGCCATTAGTCAATCCAGGGAGGCTTCAGGTGGCTACACCTTC. Protein sequence: CAISQSREASGGYTF. This chain uses TRBV19 with TRBJ1-2; TRBD1 is a possible D gene (5 bases). CDR3 size: 15 residues. The germline V gene has CDR1 LNHDA and CDR2 SQIVND (reference sequence).